One TCR beta chain is described in this entry. Its antigen is undetermined. The entry originates in a study of CD8 T cells in ankylosing spondylitis. Overall study results and limits: Blood from ankylosing spondylitis patients appeared to carry a characteristic eight-variant TCR beta motif. With a CD8+ phenotype, disease-linked clones were relatively rare in peripheral blood. Within matched ankylosing spondylitis synovial fluid, disease-linked clones were reportedly significantly enriched.

V lost 5 bases, J lost 5 bases, and 8 bases stayed unmatched. CDR1 is LNHDA and CDR2 is SQIVND in the germline V gene (reference sequence). The CDR3 length is 15 residues. With molecular barcodes, quantitative 5'-RACE was used to make the TCR beta libraries. TCRdb passed the 5' RACE reads through MiXCR, listing each CDR3 protein once. This table has 100,000 to 150,000 distinct CDR3 sequences, 7% to 10% appearing once. The clonotype was recovered from a male donor with ankylosing spondylitis or in good health (not recorded which). The sequencing sample was made of blood, either unsorted or a sorted T cell fraction (not recorded which). This chain joins TRBV19 and TRBJ2-2; 7 nucleotides match TRBD1. CDR3 nucleotides: TGTGCCAGTAGTGTACCGGGACAGCTAACCGGGGAGCTGTTTTTT. Residues: CASSVPGQLTGELFF.